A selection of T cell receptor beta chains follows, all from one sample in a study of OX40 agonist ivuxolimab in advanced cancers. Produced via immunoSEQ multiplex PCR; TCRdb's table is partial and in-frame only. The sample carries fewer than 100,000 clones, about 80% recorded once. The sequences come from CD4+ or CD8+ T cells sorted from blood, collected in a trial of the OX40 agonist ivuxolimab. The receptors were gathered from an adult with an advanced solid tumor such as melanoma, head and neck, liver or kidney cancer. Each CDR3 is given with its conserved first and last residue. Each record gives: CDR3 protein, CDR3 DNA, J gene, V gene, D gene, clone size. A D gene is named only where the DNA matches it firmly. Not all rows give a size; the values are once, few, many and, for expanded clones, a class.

CDR3 protein: CASSTGTGISGYTF
CDR3 DNA: TGTGCCAGCAGCACCGGGACAGGGATCAGTGGCTACACCTTC
J gene: TRBJ1-2
V gene: TRBV6-5
D gene: TRBD1
clone size: few

CDR3 protein: CASSLVATTDTQYF
CDR3 DNA: TGTGCCAGCAGCTTAGTTGCTACTACAGATACGCAGTATTTT
J gene: TRBJ2-3
V gene: TRBV7-2
D gene: .
clone size: .

CDR3 protein: CASSLDSLGPYEQYF
CDR3 DNA: TGTGCCAGCAGCTTAGACAGCTTGGGACCCTACGAGCAGTACTTC
J gene: TRBJ2-7
V gene: TRBV11-3
D gene: .
clone size: .

CDR3 protein: CASRTGSRTEAFF
CDR3 DNA: TGTGCCAGCAGGACAGGGTCCCGGACAGAAGCTTTCTTT
J gene: TRBJ1-1
V gene: TRBV6-5
D gene: TRBD1
clone size: .

CDR3 protein: CASSLIGESSTDTQYF
CDR3 DNA: TGTGCCAGCAGCTTAATAGGGGAATCGAGCACAGATACGCAGTATTTT
J gene: TRBJ2-3
V gene: TRBV7-3
D gene: .
clone size: .

CDR3 protein: CASSALTGGSSGNTIYF
CDR3 DNA: TGTGCCAGCAGCGCCTTGACAGGGGGCTCGTCTGGAAACACCATATATTTT
J gene: TRBJ1-3
V gene: TRBV7-2
D gene: TRBD1
clone size: .

CDR3 protein: CAWSVLGPRGGNTIYF
CDR3 DNA: TGTGCCTGGAGTGTATTAGGGCCAAGGGGTGGAAACACCATATATTTT
J gene: TRBJ1-3
V gene: TRBV30
D gene: .
clone size: .

CDR3 protein: CASSLGPSGNTDTQYF
CDR3 DNA: TGTGCCAGCAGCTTAGGACCGAGTGGGAACACAGATACGCAGTATTTT
J gene: TRBJ2-3
V gene: TRBV7-6
D gene: .
clone size: .

CDR3 protein: CASSAKIQGTGELFF
CDR3 DNA: TGTGCCAGCAGCGCCAAGATACAGGGTACCGGGGAGCTGTTTTTT
J gene: TRBJ2-2
V gene: TRBV6-6
D gene: .
clone size: .

CDR3 protein: CSVGGQRSQETQYF
CDR3 DNA: TGCAGCGTCGGAGGACAGCGGTCGCAAGAGACCCAGTACTTC
J gene: TRBJ2-5
V gene: TRBV29-1
D gene: .
clone size: .

CDR3 protein: CASSRGGIGYEQYF
CDR3 DNA: TGTGCCAGCTCTCGGGGCGGGATCGGGTACGAGCAGTACTTC
J gene: TRBJ2-7
V gene: TRBV5-6
D gene: .
clone size: .

CDR3 protein: CASSLGLTRANEQFF
CDR3 DNA: TGTGCCAGCAGCTTAGGTCTTACTAGGGCCAATGAGCAGTTCTTC
J gene: TRBJ2-1
V gene: TRBV11-1
D gene: .
clone size: once

CDR3 protein: CASSPAEWGTGKDTQYF
CDR3 DNA: TGTGCCAGCTCACCCGCCGAATGGGGGACCGGGAAAGATACGCAGTATTTT
J gene: TRBJ2-3
V gene: TRBV18
D gene: .
clone size: .